What follows describes a single TCR beta chain. Germline values: CDR1 SGHNT, CDR2 YENEEA. This CDR3 is 12 amino acids long. One entry per CDR3 protein, without DNA, is what TCRdb gives after re-calling the 5' RACE reads. This specimen shows about 390,000 distinct CDR3 sequences; the ten leading clones hold around 10%. This sample stems from a study of T cells expressing NK-cell markers. The sequenced sample consisted of blood T cells: a sorted CD56 or NKG2C T cell subset, CD4+ or CD8+ T cells, or bulk PBMC T cells (not recorded which). V is TRBV11-3 and J is TRBJ1-6. This clonotype originated in a woman in her 50s in good health. This chain's CDR3 is CASSLDGVPLHF.